These T cell receptor beta chains were read from a single sample in a study of cytomegalovirus exposure and HLA in healthy donors. TCRdb's copy holds only in-frame clones and misses some; the assay was immunoSEQ multiplex PCR. This sample yields around 150,000 clones, of which approximately 60% are seen a single time; approximately 7% belongs to the top ten. Sequencing input: PBMCs. Receptor source: a woman aged 55-75 years in good health and CMV-seropositive. Both conserved end residues are part of each CDR3. The order of the fields is CDR3 protein, CDR3 DNA, D gene, clone size, J gene, V gene. A D gene is named only where the DNA matches it firmly. Some rows mark clone size as missing; the rest say once, few, many or name a class of expanded clone.

CDR3aa: CASRPSGGSYEQYF
CDR3nt: TGTGCCAGCAGACCAAGCGGGGGCTCCTACGAGCAGTACTTC
d_gene: TRBD2
abundance: .
j_gene: TRBJ2-7
v_gene: TRBV27

CDR3aa: CASSRGARQGAEGEKLFF
CDR3nt: TGTGCCAGCAGTCGTGGCGCTAGACAGGGGGCAGAGGGTGAAAAACTGTTTTTT
d_gene: TRBD1
abundance: .
j_gene: TRBJ1-4
v_gene: TRBV28

CDR3aa: CASSLLGEFGGEQFF
CDR3nt: TGCGCCAGCAGCTTGCTCGGCGAGTTCGGGGGGGAGCAGTTCTTC
d_gene: TRBD2
abundance: few
j_gene: TRBJ2-1
v_gene: TRBV5-1

CDR3aa: CASSLPGTSRNEQFF
CDR3nt: TGTGCCAGCAGCTTACCCGGGACTAGCAGAAATGAGCAGTTCTTC
d_gene: TRBD2
abundance: .
j_gene: TRBJ2-1
v_gene: TRBV7-6

CDR3aa: CASSLFYRAKETQYF
CDR3nt: TGTGCCAGCAGCTTATTTTACAGGGCTAAAGAGACCCAGTACTTC
d_gene: .
abundance: .
j_gene: TRBJ2-5
v_gene: TRBV7-2

CDR3aa: CASSQVFPPGGTQYF
CDR3nt: TGTGCCAGCAGCCAAGTTTTTCCCCCTGGAGGTACGCAGTATTTT
d_gene: .
abundance: .
j_gene: TRBJ2-3
v_gene: TRBV4-2

CDR3aa: CASSPPSRAGGYTF
CDR3nt: TGTGCCAGCAGTCCCCCGTCCAGGGCTGGCGGCTACACCTTC
d_gene: .
abundance: .
j_gene: TRBJ1-2
v_gene: TRBV28

CDR3aa: CASSRGGTSGLRDTGELFF
CDR3nt: TGTGCCAGCAGCCGGGGCGGGACTAGCGGACTACGGGACACCGGGGAGCTGTTTTTT
d_gene: TRBD2
abundance: .
j_gene: TRBJ2-2
v_gene: TRBV7-3

CDR3aa: CASSLTGGPKSNEQFF
CDR3nt: TGTGCCAGCAGTCTAACAGGGGGCCCAAAGAGCAATGAGCAGTTCTTC
d_gene: TRBD1
abundance: .
j_gene: TRBJ2-1
v_gene: TRBV11-2

CDR3aa: CASCRSNNQPQHF
CDR3nt: TGTGCCAGTTGTCGGTCCAACAATCAGCCCCAGCATTTT
d_gene: .
abundance: .
j_gene: TRBJ1-5
v_gene: TRBV2

CDR3aa: CASSRGQRQETQYF
CDR3nt: TGTGCCAGCAGCAGGGGACAGAGACAAGAGACCCAGTACTTC
d_gene: TRBD1
abundance: .
j_gene: TRBJ2-5
v_gene: TRBV7-9

CDR3aa: CATSRDQTGAYEQYF
CDR3nt: TGTGCCACCAGCAGAGACCAGACAGGGGCCTACGAGCAGTACTTC
d_gene: TRBD1
abundance: few
j_gene: TRBJ2-7
v_gene: TRBV15

CDR3aa: CAHSNTGELFF
CDR3nt: TGTGCCCACTCGAACACCGGGGAGCTGTTTTTT
d_gene: .
abundance: .
j_gene: TRBJ2-2
v_gene: TRBV6-6

CDR3aa: CSAGTGNSEQYF
CDR3nt: TGCAGCGCCGGGACAGGCAATTCCGAGCAGTACTTC
d_gene: TRBD1
abundance: .
j_gene: TRBJ2-7
v_gene: TRBV29-1

CDR3aa: CASSLPGVYEQYF
CDR3nt: TGCGCCAGCAGCTTGCCCGGGGTCTACGAGCAGTACTTC
d_gene: .
abundance: .
j_gene: TRBJ2-7
v_gene: TRBV5-1

CDR3aa: CASSHGATNEKLFF
CDR3nt: TGCGCCAGCAGCCACGGGGCAACTAATGAAAAACTGTTTTTT
d_gene: .
abundance: .
j_gene: TRBJ1-4
v_gene: TRBV4-3

CDR3aa: CASSLTGGGTDTQYF
CDR3nt: TGTGCCAGCAGCTTAACCGGGGGGGGCACAGATACGCAGTATTTT
d_gene: TRBD2
abundance: .
j_gene: TRBJ2-3
v_gene: TRBV7-3

CDR3aa: CASSQQPGQGYGYTF
CDR3nt: TGCGCCAGCAGCCAGCAACCGGGACAGGGATATGGCTACACCTTC
d_gene: TRBD1
abundance: .
j_gene: TRBJ1-2
v_gene: TRBV4-1

CDR3aa: CASSRTGTNSYEQYF
CDR3nt: TGTGCCAGCAGCCGTACCGGGACTAACTCCTACGAGCAGTACTTC
d_gene: TRBD2
abundance: .
j_gene: TRBJ2-7
v_gene: TRBV4-2

CDR3aa: CASSEALRDAGSGELFF
CDR3nt: TGTGCCAGCAGTGAAGCGCTTCGGGATGCCGGTTCCGGGGAGCTGTTTTTT
d_gene: .
abundance: few
j_gene: TRBJ2-2
v_gene: TRBV2

CDR3aa: CASSIGRAYEQYF
CDR3nt: TGTGCCAGTAGTATTGGGAGGGCCTACGAGCAGTACTTC
d_gene: TRBD2
abundance: .
j_gene: TRBJ2-7
v_gene: TRBV19

CDR3aa: CASSPPKYRGCYEQYF
CDR3nt: TGTGCCAGCAGCCCCCCTAAGTACCGGGGATGCTACGAGCAGTACTTC
d_gene: .
abundance: .
j_gene: TRBJ2-7
v_gene: TRBV5-4

CDR3aa: CASSVGREVTEAFF
CDR3nt: TGTGCCAGCAGCGTGGGGAGAGAGGTCACTGAAGCTTTCTTT
d_gene: .
abundance: .
j_gene: TRBJ1-1
v_gene: TRBV9

CDR3aa: CASSYSQGLQPQHF
CDR3nt: TGTGCCAGCAGTTACTCCCAGGGTTTGCAGCCCCAGCATTTT
d_gene: .
abundance: .
j_gene: TRBJ1-5
v_gene: TRBV6-5

CDR3aa: CASSYVQGDNYGYTF
CDR3nt: TGTGCCAGCAGTTACGTCCAGGGGGATAACTATGGCTACACCTTC
d_gene: TRBD1
abundance: once
j_gene: TRBJ1-2
v_gene: TRBV6-5

CDR3aa: CASSLYSGRVGDTQYF
CDR3nt: TGCGCCAGCAGCTTGTACAGCGGTCGGGTGGGGGATACGCAGTATTTT
d_gene: .
abundance: .
j_gene: TRBJ2-3
v_gene: TRBV5-1

CDR3aa: CASSEALSGNTGELFF
CDR3nt: TGCGCCAGCAGTGAGGCCCTCTCGGGAAACACCGGGGAGCTGTTTTTT
d_gene: .
abundance: .
j_gene: TRBJ2-2
v_gene: TRBV10-1

CDR3aa: CASSPLAGGSGNEQFF
CDR3nt: TGTGCCAGCTCACCACTAGCGGGAGGGTCAGGCAATGAGCAGTTCTTC
d_gene: TRBD2
abundance: few
j_gene: TRBJ2-1
v_gene: TRBV18

CDR3aa: CASSTSGRAGGNEQFF
CDR3nt: TGTGCCAGCAGCACTAGCGGGAGGGCCGGTGGTAATGAGCAGTTCTTC
d_gene: TRBD2
abundance: .
j_gene: TRBJ2-1
v_gene: TRBV9

CDR3aa: CASVGTSGSRSTDTQYF
CDR3nt: TGTGCCTCGGTCGGGACTAGCGGGAGCAGAAGCACAGATACGCAGTATTTT
d_gene: TRBD2
abundance: .
j_gene: TRBJ2-3
v_gene: TRBV27

CDR3aa: CASRTGMGLGGYTF
CDR3nt: TGTGCCAGTAGAACAGGGATGGGCTTGGGCGGCTACACCTTC
d_gene: .
abundance: few
j_gene: TRBJ1-2
v_gene: TRBV19

CDR3aa: CASSLARDRGLMGELFF
CDR3nt: TGTGCCAGCAGCTTAGCCCGGGACAGGGGACTTATGGGGGAGCTGTTTTTT
d_gene: TRBD1
abundance: few
j_gene: TRBJ2-2
v_gene: TRBV7-2

CDR3aa: CASSFNRGTNEKLFF
CDR3nt: TGTGCCAGCAGCTTCAACAGGGGCACTAATGAAAAACTGTTTTTT
d_gene: TRBD1
abundance: few
j_gene: TRBJ1-4
v_gene: TRBV7-9

CDR3aa: CASSLGTGRDQPQHF
CDR3nt: TGCGCCAGCAGCTTAGGAACAGGGCGAGATCAGCCCCAGCATTTT
d_gene: .
abundance: .
j_gene: TRBJ1-5
v_gene: TRBV5-1

CDR3aa: CASSVDLASYGYTF
CDR3nt: TGTGCCAGCAGCGTAGATTTGGCCTCCTATGGCTACACCTTC
d_gene: .
abundance: .
j_gene: TRBJ1-2
v_gene: TRBV9

CDR3aa: CASSLRAGTSVYEQYF
CDR3nt: TGTGCCAGCAGCTTGCGTGCCGGGACTAGCGTCTACGAGCAGTACTTC
d_gene: TRBD2
abundance: few
j_gene: TRBJ2-7
v_gene: TRBV11-1

CDR3aa: CASSLVTGGQETQYF
CDR3nt: TGTGCCAGCAGCTTAGTTACGGGGGGCCAAGAGACCCAGTACTTC
d_gene: TRBD2
abundance: few
j_gene: TRBJ2-5
v_gene: TRBV11-2

CDR3aa: CASSSVTGWGYEQYF
CDR3nt: TGTGCCAGCAGTTCCGTGACAGGGTGGGGCTACGAGCAGTACTTC
d_gene: TRBD1
abundance: once
j_gene: TRBJ2-7
v_gene: TRBV6-5

CDR3aa: CASSIHRVGNTIYF
CDR3nt: TGTGCCAGCAGCATTCACAGGGTTGGAAACACCATATATTTT
d_gene: .
abundance: few
j_gene: TRBJ1-3
v_gene: TRBV5-6

CDR3aa: CASSAPRTHYEQFF
CDR3nt: TGTGCCAGCAGTGCACCAAGGACACACTATGAGCAGTTCTTC
d_gene: .
abundance: few
j_gene: TRBJ2-1
v_gene: TRBV28

CDR3aa: CASSVSGGEGAYNEQFF
CDR3nt: TGTGCCAGCAGCGTATCTGGGGGTGAGGGGGCGTACAATGAGCAGTTCTTC
d_gene: TRBD1
abundance: .
j_gene: TRBJ2-1
v_gene: TRBV9

CDR3aa: CASSLHGGQGVGQPQHF
CDR3nt: TGTGCCAGCAGCCTCCATGGGGGACAGGGGGTCGGTCAGCCCCAGCATTTT
d_gene: TRBD1
abundance: .
j_gene: TRBJ1-5
v_gene: TRBV7-2

CDR3aa: CASSSTSALSYEQYF
CDR3nt: TGTGCCAGCAGTTCGACTAGCGCGCTCTCCTACGAGCAGTACTTC
d_gene: TRBD2
abundance: .
j_gene: TRBJ2-7
v_gene: TRBV11-2

CDR3aa: CASSSGGNRPQHF
CDR3nt: TGTGCCAGCAGTTCGGGGGGAAATCGGCCCCAGCATTTT
d_gene: .
abundance: .
j_gene: TRBJ1-5
v_gene: TRBV27

CDR3aa: CASSQDDPGLSTDTQYF
CDR3nt: TGTGCCAGCAGCCAAGACGATCCTGGGCTCAGCACAGATACGCAGTATTTT
d_gene: .
abundance: .
j_gene: TRBJ2-3
v_gene: TRBV14

CDR3aa: CASSYSGRGPVNTIYF
CDR3nt: TGTGCCAGCAGTTACTCAGGCAGGGGCCCCGTAAACACCATATATTTT
d_gene: .
abundance: .
j_gene: TRBJ1-3
v_gene: TRBV6-5

CDR3aa: CASSSGTGGSSYEQYF
CDR3nt: TGTGCCAGCAGCTCTGGGACAGGGGGCTCATCCTACGAGCAGTACTTC
d_gene: TRBD1
abundance: .
j_gene: TRBJ2-7
v_gene: TRBV11-3